This T cell receptor beta chain was sequenced for a study of shared clonotypes between healthy human individuals. Study-level findings and limits: Only blood was sampled, and tissue TCR repertoires likely differ from blood ones. Unshared clonotypes carried lower generation probabilities than those common to all four donors.

Positively selected for CCR7, the CD45RO-negative cells used as naive CD8 cells excluded terminally differentiated effector memory CD45RA+ cells. The donor population consisted of healthy HIV-negative adults with no recent acute infections or vaccinations. The V gene end was trimmed by 2 bases and the J gene end by 3 bases; junction bases not matched to a gene: 3. The CDR3 runs 14 residues. Germline V CDR1 and CDR2: MNHEY, SMNVEV (reference sequence). Turning to this clone: Its antigen is not identified.

In replicate PCRs of sorted subsets, 150 to 200 ng DNA, approximately 30,000 T cell genomes, was used. Profiling relied on immunoSEQ multiplex PCR, and the TCRdb table lists in-frame clones only, not all of them. The sample has some 2 million clones, about 95% seen once. The chain uses TRBV27 and TRBJ2-7; 8 bases fit TRBD2. Sample: naive CD8+ T cells sorted from blood. This TCR was recovered from a man aged 18 to 35 in good health. The CDR3 sequence: CASSLRGGNYEQYF. The CDR3 coding sequence is TGTGCCAGCAGTTTACGGGGGGGAAACTACGAGCAGTACTTC.